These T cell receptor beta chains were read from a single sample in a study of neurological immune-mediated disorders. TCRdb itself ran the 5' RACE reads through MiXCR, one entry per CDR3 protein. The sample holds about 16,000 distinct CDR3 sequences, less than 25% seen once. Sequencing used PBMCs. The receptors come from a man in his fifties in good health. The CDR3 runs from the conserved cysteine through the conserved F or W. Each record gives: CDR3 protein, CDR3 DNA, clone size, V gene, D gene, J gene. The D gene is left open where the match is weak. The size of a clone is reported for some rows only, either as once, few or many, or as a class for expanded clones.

CSAPGTGVDTQYF | TGCAGTGCCCCTGGGACAGGGGTAGATACGCAGTATTTT | medium-sized | TRBV20-1 | TRBD1 | TRBJ2-3
CASSPRPGTALRAQYF | TGTGCCAGCAGCCCGCGCCCCGGGACCGCGCTTCGGGCCCAGTACTTC | many | TRBV7-2 | NA | TRBJ2-5
CASSLGTGGTDTQYF | TGCGCCAGCAGCTTGGGGACAGGGGGCACAGATACGCAGTATTTT | NA | TRBV5-1 | TRBD1 | TRBJ2-3
CASSLRIAGTSGSVHEQYF | TGTGCCAGCAGCTTGAGGATCGCCGGGACTAGCGGGAGTGTCCACGAGCAGTACTTC | many | TRBV11-2 | TRBD2 | TRBJ2-7
CASSLFGIGWGAYNEQFF | TGTGCCAGCAGTTTATTTGGTATCGGGTGGGGGGCTTACAATGAGCAGTTCTTC | many | TRBV27 | NA | TRBJ2-1
CSVEQETQYF | TGCAGTGTAGAACAAGAGACCCAGTACTTC | many | TRBV20-1 | NA | TRBJ2-5
CSASPPHRVDYGYTF | TGCAGTGCTAGTCCCCCTCACAGGGTAGACTATGGCTACACCTTC | many | TRBV20-1 | NA | TRBJ1-2
CASREDSTDTQYF | TGTGCCAGCAGAGAGGACAGCACAGATACGCAGTATTTT | few | TRBV7-8 | NA | TRBJ2-3
CSVESPGTGATYEQYF | TGCAGCGTTGAATCCCCCGGGACAGGGGCGACCTACGAGCAGTACTTC | medium-sized | TRBV29-1 | TRBD1 | TRBJ2-7
CASSSGQIGSPLHF | TGCGCCAGCAGCTCCGGACAGATCGGTTCACCCCTCCACTTT | many | TRBV5-1 | NA | TRBJ1-6
CATLTSGRARGNEQFF | TGTGCCACCCTGACTAGCGGGAGAGCCCGGGGCAATGAGCAGTTCTTC | many | TRBV10-3 | TRBD2 | TRBJ2-1
CSAGNLAKNIQYF | TGCAGTGCTGGGAACCTAGCCAAAAACATTCAGTACTTC | few | TRBV20-1 | NA | TRBJ2-4
CSASHQRETSDNEQFF | TGCAGTGCTAGCCATCAAAGGGAGACGAGCGACAATGAGCAGTTCTTC | many | TRBV20-1 | NA | TRBJ2-1
CASSPGTSESFYNEQFF | TGCGCCAGCAGCCCAGGGACTAGCGAATCCTTCTACAATGAGCAGTTCTTC | NA | TRBV5-1 | TRBD2 | TRBJ2-1
CAISESGIFGSPLHF | TGTGCCATCAGTGAGTCGGGGATCTTTGGTTCACCCCTCCACTTT | NA | TRBV10-3 | NA | TRBJ1-6
CSVGSLQGINEQFF | TGCAGCGTTGGGTCCCTCCAGGGGATAAATGAGCAGTTCTTC | medium-sized | TRBV29-1 | NA | TRBJ2-1
CASSVTGSQAGELFF | TGTGCCAGCAGCGTGACAGGGTCCCAGGCCGGGGAGCTGTTTTTT | many | TRBV7-3 | TRBD1 | TRBJ2-2
CASSGLAGVEQYF | TGTGCCAGCAGCGGACTAGCGGGAGTCGAGCAGTACTTC | NA | TRBV2 | TRBD2 | TRBJ2-7
CASSFGLAGLKRSYNEQFF | TGTGCCAGCAGTTTTGGGCTAGCGGGGTTAAAGAGGTCCTACAATGAGCAGTTCTTC | NA | TRBV28 | TRBD2 | TRBJ2-1
CASSSANPGGELFF | TGCGCCAGCAGCTCGGCGAACCCTGGCGGGGAGCTGTTTTTT | many | TRBV5-1 | NA | TRBJ2-2
CASSPSRTGGLDTQYF | TGTGCCAGCTCACCATCCCGGACGGGAGGATTAGATACGCAGTATTTT | medium-sized | TRBV18 | TRBD2 | TRBJ2-3
CASSLESGGAYEQYF | TGCGCCAGCAGCTTGGAGTCAGGGGGTGCCTACGAGCAGTACTTC | many | TRBV5-1 | TRBD1 | TRBJ2-7
CASSVAGEITGELFF | TGCGCCAGCAGTGTAGCGGGAGAAATCACCGGGGAGCTGTTTTTT | many | TRBV10-2 | TRBD2 | TRBJ2-2
CASSLARDSRSNYGYTF | TGTGCCAGCAGTTTAGCCCGGGACAGCCGTTCTAACTATGGCTACACCTTC | many | TRBV12-3/TRBV12-4 | TRBD1 | TRBJ1-2
CASSPTGTSRHNEQFF | TGCGCCAGCAGCCCAACCGGGACTAGCAGACACAATGAGCAGTTCTTC | many | TRBV5-1 | TRBD2 | TRBJ2-1
CASSPMSGNSGANVLTF | TGTGCCAGCAGCCCCATGAGCGGGAACTCTGGGGCCAACGTCCTGACTTTC | many | TRBV7-2 | TRBD2 | TRBJ2-6
CSARGAGDGGNTIYF | TGCAGTGCTAGAGGGGCGGGGGACGGCGGAAACACCATATATTTT | many | TRBV20-1 | NA | TRBJ1-3
CASSYDPAGGLGEQFF | TGTGCCAGCAGTTACGATCCGGCGGGAGGTTTGGGTGAGCAGTTCTTC | many | TRBV6-5 | TRBD2 | TRBJ2-1
CATSDFEGQGAVFEQFF | TGTGCCACCAGTGATTTTGAAGGGCAGGGGGCCGTTTTTGAGCAGTTCTTC | many | TRBV24-1 | TRBD1 | TRBJ2-1
CASSLSIGAATGELFF | TGTGCCAGCAGTTTATCGATCGGAGCCGCGACCGGGGAGCTGTTTTTT | medium-sized | TRBV27 | NA | TRBJ2-2
CASSKGQGDEQYF | TGCGCCAGCAGCAAAGGACAGGGGGACGAGCAGTACTTC | NA | TRBV5-1 | TRBD1 | TRBJ2-7
CASSPGTLTYEQYF | TGTGCCAGCTCACCCGGGACACTAACCTACGAGCAGTACTTC | NA | TRBV18 | NA | TRBJ2-7
CASSLGLLAGEKDTQYF | TGCGCCAGCAGCTTGGGTCTTCTAGCGGGAGAGAAAGATACGCAGTATTTT | many | TRBV5-1 | TRBD2 | TRBJ2-3
CASSLDAAGGAQHF | TGTGCCAGCAGCTTAGACGCGGCCGGGGGGGCCCAGCATTTT | many | TRBV7-6 | NA | TRBJ1-5
CSAPGVNMNTEAFF | TGCAGTGCCCCCGGGGTAAATATGAACACTGAAGCTTTCTTT | many | TRBV20-1 | NA | TRBJ1-1
CATSRDSGTSYNEQFF | TGTGCCACCAGCAGAGATAGCGGGACCTCCTACAATGAGCAGTTCTTC | few | TRBV15 | TRBD2 | TRBJ2-1
CSALSGRGSYEQYF | TGCAGTGCCCTTAGCGGGAGGGGATCCTACGAGCAGTACTTC | medium-sized | TRBV20-1 | TRBD2 | TRBJ2-7
CASSGGAGGYEQYF | TGTGCCAGCAGCGGGGGCGCGGGAGGTTACGAGCAGTACTTC | NA | TRBV6-1 | TRBD2 | TRBJ2-7
CASSSGTGPPYEQYF | TGTGCCAGCTCTTCCGGGACAGGGCCCCCCTACGAGCAGTACTTC | many | TRBV18 | TRBD1 | TRBJ2-7
CSARSTSGKNEQFF | TGCAGTGCTAGAAGCACTAGCGGGAAAAATGAGCAGTTCTTC | many | TRBV20-1 | TRBD2 | TRBJ2-1
CAISVWLAGADTQYF | TGTGCCATCAGTGTATGGCTAGCGGGAGCAGATACGCAGTATTTT | NA | TRBV10-3 | TRBD2 | TRBJ2-3
CASSRRARGWTEAFF | TGTGCCAGCAGTCGACGGGCGAGAGGATGGACTGAAGCTTTCTTT | many | TRBV12-3/TRBV12-4 | NA | TRBJ1-1
CASSLGPTYQETQYF | TGCGCCAGCAGCTTGGGACCGACCTACCAAGAGACCCAGTACTTC | once | TRBV5-1 | NA | TRBJ2-5
CASSLHRGVNSPLHF | TGTGCCAGCAGCTTACACAGGGGTGTCAATTCACCCCTCCACTTT | NA | TRBV7-6 | TRBD1 | TRBJ1-6
CASSNDRGLYEQYF | TGTGCCAGCAGTAACGACAGGGGGCTTTACGAGCAGTACTTC | many | TRBV28 | TRBD1 | TRBJ2-7
CSASTWDTEAFF | TGCAGTGCTAGTACGTGGGACACTGAAGCTTTCTTT | medium-sized | TRBV20-1 | NA | TRBJ1-1
CASSGWLGSGTTDTQYF | TGTGCCAGCAGTGGCTGGCTGGGTAGCGGAACCACAGATACGCAGTATTTT | many | TRBV6-1 | NA | TRBJ2-3
CSARSTSGRERVDIQYF | TGCAGTGCTAGGTCGACTAGCGGGAGAGAAAGGGTTGACATTCAGTACTTC | many | TRBV20-1 | TRBD2 | TRBJ2-4
CSARGTSGYNEQFF | TGCAGTGCTAGAGGGACTAGCGGATACAATGAGCAGTTCTTC | many | TRBV20-1 | TRBD2 | TRBJ2-1
CASSSSGGGYYNEQFF | TGTGCCAGCAGCTCCTCCGGCGGGGGCTACTACAATGAGCAGTTCTTC | many | TRBV5-4 | NA | TRBJ2-1
CASSTGTGDRETQYF | TGTGCCAGCAGTACCGGGACAGGGGATCGAGAGACCCAGTACTTC | medium-sized | TRBV28 | TRBD1 | TRBJ2-5